This T cell receptor (beta chain) was sequenced during a study of blood T cell dynamics during melanoma immunotherapy. Overall study context: Standard first-line treatment here was pembrolizumab or nivolumab plus ipilimumab in metastatic melanoma.

In the case of this clone: Its antigen is not identified.

The CDR3 is made up of 15 amino acids. The germline V gene encodes CDR1 MNHNY and CDR2 SVGAGI (reference sequence). The trim removed 2 bases at V and 4 bases at J, leaving 3 bases unmatched. Notes on the study in general: Clones driving repertoire changes may be melanoma-specific or general immune activation.

Every bulk PBMC sample received the same 350 ng of DNA. Data came from immunoSEQ multiplex PCR; TCRdb stores just in-frame clones and leaves some out. Seen here are approximately 17,000 clones, 80% to 95% observed once, and the top ten hold less than 2%. Time point reported: pre-treatment baseline. Material: blood, obtained from a patient treated with checkpoint blockade. The chain recombines TRBV6-6 with TRBJ1-4; 8 bases align to TRBD1. The sequence was collected from a human donor with melanoma. The CDR3 spells CASSYADRVNEKLFF. The CDR3 nucleotides are TGTGCCAGCAGTTACGCGGACAGGGTTAATGAAAAACTGTTTTTT.